This T cell receptor (beta chain) is from a study of blood T cells in healthy people across ages (dated by TCRdb to between 2014 and 2016). With regard to the full study: In model experiments, template switching captured about one uniquely barcoded TCR beta cDNA molecule for every two T cells. The donors were split into four age groups: young (average 16 years), middle-aged (roughly 39), aged (over 55) and long-lived (roughly 88). Donors of different ages were randomly distributed across sequencing lanes to avoid experimental bias. Two additional independent replicas of 1 million unique cDNA reads from the same blood draw were analyzed for two donors (one aged 18 to 30 and one aged 80 or older). Using deep sequencing normalized with unique cDNA molecular identifiers, the study measured how TCR beta repertoire diversity changes with age.

V is cut by 5 bases and J by 14 bases, and the space between the germline ends is 20 bases. From the cysteine up to the phenylalanine, the CDR3 has a length of 13 residues. Of the read, only the CDR3 DNA is kept; its 39 bases are in frame from base 1. CDR1 SEHNR and CDR2 FQNEAQ were looked up in the germline V gene (reference sequence). The investigation overall reported the following: Donor CMV infection status was unknown, potentially confounding age-related changes in expanded clonotypes. The long-lived group showed more naive CD4+ T cells, fewer expanded clones and increased TCR diversity than the aged group, suggesting age selection. The percentage of naive T cells measured by flow cytometry correlated strongly with observed TCR beta diversity. Observed TCR beta diversity per million T cells fell roughly linearly with age, and a significant reduction was already apparent by age about 43. Estimates of total diversity from one million sequenced T cells were regarded as lower bounds and underestimates. Since profiling was done on bulk unsorted PBMCs, naive and antigen-experienced compartments could not be conclusively compared.

The library was generated by 5' RACE. The sample was run on an Illumina HiSeq 2500. The second PCR ran for roughly 7 to 11 cycles and used a J-beta primer mix along with a sample-barcoded 5' primer. Each TCR beta cDNA molecule received a unique molecular identifier from a template-switch 5' adaptor carrying 12 random nucleotides. At least 2.5 million CDR3-containing paired-end reads were obtained from each sample. The Mint cDNA synthesis kit, primed by a TRBC-specific oligonucleotide, was used to synthesize first-strand cDNA from all RNA. All cDNA was treated with uracil-DNA glycosylase and then went through a first 18-cycle PCR with the universal primers M1SS and BC2_uni_R. Per the original workflow: For normalization, 1 million high-quality reads were randomly selected from each sample, with every read carrying a distinct molecular identifier. Instead of being binned into consensus sequences, reads with shared molecular identifiers were discarded. MiTCR, run with a Q25 quality threshold and the strictest error-elimination algorithm, handled CDR3 identification, clonotype clustering and error correction. A nonparametric unseen species model using Euler transformation provided a lower-bound estimate of total TCR beta diversity. Using fastp at Q25 and MiXCR, TCRdb reprocessed the public reads and kept productive beta chains. Every entry covers one CDR3 protein and lists the most common genes and DNA from its rows. These V and J calls rely on TCRdb rather than the paper's analysis. The sample data list around 750,000 distinct CDR3 sequences, and approximately 55% of these were observed just once. The ten largest make up 41% of the sample.

In regard to this clonotype: The antigen this receptor binds is unknown. No per-base quality is available; no much larger clone lies one base away.

Donors were 40 or so systemically healthy Caucasian individuals from Russia aged roughly 6 to 90 years. Each donor gave around 9.9 milliliters of peripheral blood, collected into EDTA-treated Vacutainer tubes. Ficoll-Paque density-gradient centrifugation was used to isolate PBMCs, with at least 7 million obtained per sample. Trizol reagent was used to extract total RNA from PBMCs, with at least 6 micrograms per sample. For every donor, flow cytometry on a PBMC aliquot measured the percentage of naive CD45RAhigh/CD27high T cells. This receptor was identified in an elderly man in good health. This chain is built from TRBV7-9 and TRBJ2-3; the best D guess is TRBD2, with 6 bases matching. Sequenced sample: blood. The sequence in DNA is TGTGCCAGCAGCCTAGTGGAGGGCAGACACGCGTATTTT. This sequence encodes CASSLVEGRHAYF.